The 18 T cell receptor beta chains given below trace back to one sample, sequenced in a study of PD-1 blockade in mismatch repair-deficient tumors. The repertoire was sequenced with immunoSEQ multiplex PCR; TCRdb's copy has only in-frame clones and lacks some. The table lists some 50,000 clones, 77% of them singletons. Material: PBMCs, obtained before pembrolizumab treatment. Every receptor here comes from an adult with mismatch repair-deficient cancer.

The chain uses TRBV14 and TRBJ2-7, with D perhaps TRBD1 (5 bases). CDR1 SGHDN and CDR2 FVKESK come from the germline V gene. Trimming removed 4 bases at V and 3 bases at J, with 19 bases between. CDR3 size: 16 residues. The CDR3 DNA follows: TGTGCCAGCAGCCCCCGTTGGGGCAGTTTAAGCTACGAGCAGTACTTC. Its protein product is CASSPRWGSLSYEQYF. Full variable domain (outside the CDR3, taken from reference TRBV14 and TRBJ2-7): EAGVTQFPSHSVIEKGQTVTLRCDPISGHDNLYWYRRVMGKEIKFLLHFVKESKQDESGMPNNRFLAERTGGTYSTLKVQPAELEDSGVYFCASSPRWGSLSYEQYFGPGTRLTVT.

This chain joins TRBV7-9 and TRBJ2-1; a possible D gene is TRBD2 (7 bases). V lost 5 bases and J lost 2, with 16 bases in between. Germline CDR1 reads SEHNR; CDR2 reads FQNEAQ (reference sequence). CDR3 length equals 16 residues. In nucleotides, the CDR3 is TGTGCCAGCAGCCCCTGGGGGGGCACTCCCTACAATGAGCAGTTCTTC. Protein product: CASSPWGGTPYNEQFF.

This chain connects TRBV18 to TRBJ2-5; D perhaps matches TRBD2 (6 bases). The CDR3 runs 13 residues. CDR1 and CDR2 (germline): KGHSH, LQKENI. Trimming removed 6 bases at V and 1 base at J, with 9 bases between. CDR3 protein: CASSRDGQETQYF. CDR3 in DNA: TGTGCCAGCTCGCGGGACGGCCAAGAGACCCAGTACTTC.

The CDR3 DNA sequence: TGTGCCAGCAGCCCTCCCGGCAGAGGTTTCAATGAGCAGTTCTTC. This gives the protein CASSPPGRGFNEQFF. This sequence joins TRBV7-2 and TRBJ2-1, with no clear D. CDR1 SGHTA and CDR2 FQGNSA come from the germline V gene. Trimming stripped 5 bases from V and 6 bases from J, with 17 bases between. This CDR3 has 15 residues.

The chain uses TRBV6-5 and TRBJ1-4; no reliable D call. The CDR3 runs 13 residues. V lost 2 bases, J lost 4 bases, and 5 bases lay in between. CDR1 MNHEY and CDR2 SVGAGI come from the germline V gene. The CDR3 region has the DNA TGTGCCAGCAGTTACAGGTTTAATGAAAAACTGTTTTTT. Encoded protein: CASSYRFNEKLFF.

This chain connects TRBV11-1 to TRBJ2-7, with 9 bases matching TRBD2. Germline lookup yields CDR1 SGHAT and CDR2 FQDESV (reference sequence). CDR3 length equals 15 residues. V trimming: 5 bases; J trimming: 4 bases; junction bases outside the gene matches: 9. CDR3 nucleotides: TGTGCCAGCAGCCGTCTGGGTAGCGGGAGTTACGAGCAGTACTTC. Its translation: CASSRLGSGSYEQYF. Full variable domain (remainder filled in from reference TRBV11-1 and TRBJ2-7): EAEVAQSPRYKITEKSQAVAFWCDPISGHATLYWYRQILGQGPELLVQFQDESVVDDSQLPKDRFSAERLKGVDSTLKIQPAELGDSAMYLCASSRLGSGSYEQYFGPGTRLTVT.

The V call is TRBV7-3, the J call TRBJ1-5; D gene uncertain. This CDR3 is built from 13 residues. Trimming removed 2 bases at V and 5 bases at J, with 7 bases between. Germline CDR1 is SGHTA and CDR2 is FQGTGA. CDR3 sequence (DNA): TGTGCCAGCAGCTTATTCCACGATCAGCCCCAGCATTTT. It codes for CASSLFHDQPQHF.

The chain combines TRBV27 with TRBJ2-7, with D possibly being TRBD1 or TRBD2 (6 bases each). The germline V gene encodes CDR1 MNHEY and CDR2 SMNVEV (reference sequence). The CDR3 spans 16 residues. V lost 6 bases to trimming and J lost 1 base, with 19 bases between them. CDR3 nucleotides: TGTGCCAGCAGCCTCGGGGGCGGACACTCGTCCTACGAGCAGTACTTC. Its protein is CASSLGGGHSSYEQYF.

This chain joins TRBV6-6 and TRBJ2-1, with D uncertain. The CDR3 sequence is 15 residues long. Germline V gene data show CDR1 as MNHNY and CDR2 as SVGAGI (reference sequence). Trimming left V 4 bases short and J 2 bases short, with 12 bases between. CDR3 DNA: TGTGCCAGCAGTTGGAGCACCCCTCCCTACAATGAGCAGTTCTTC. Translated: CASSWSTPPYNEQFF.

The chain links TRBV6-1 to TRBJ2-5; the D call may be TRBD1 or TRBD2 (5 bases each). The CDR3 contains 13 residues. From germline, CDR1 is MNHNS and CDR2 SASEGT. V was trimmed by 3 bases and J by 0 bases, leaving 5 bases between them. The CDR3 is CASSEGDQETQYF. CDR3 coding DNA: TGTGCCAGCAGTGAGGGGGACCAAGAGACCCAGTACTTC.

V is TRBV5-1 and J is TRBJ2-5; possibly TRBD1 or TRBD2 for D (5 bases each). Germline loops: CDR1 SGHRS, CDR2 YFSETQ. V dropped 4 bases and J dropped 1 base, with 11 bases sitting between them. The CDR3 sequence is 14 residues long. The CDR3 nucleotides are TGCGCCAGCAGCCCGGGGCACGGCCAAGAGACCCAGTACTTC. This translates into CASSPGHGQETQYF.

This chain links TRBV11-1 with TRBJ2-2; a possible D gene is TRBD1 (5 bases). Per the germline V gene, CDR1 is SGHAT and CDR2 is FQDESV (reference sequence). Trimming took 1 base from V and 2 from J, leaving 8 bases between them. CDR3 size: 15 residues. The DNA for the CDR3 is TGTGCCAGCAGCTTAGGGCAGGGAAACACCGGGGAGCTGTTTTTT. Amino acid sequence: CASSLGQGNTGELFF. Looking up the rest from reference TRBV11-1 and TRBJ2-2 gives the full variable domain: EAEVAQSPRYKITEKSQAVAFWCDPISGHATLYWYRQILGQGPELLVQFQDESVVDDSQLPKDRFSAERLKGVDSTLKIQPAELGDSAMYLCASSLGQGNTGELFFGEGSRLTVL.

J is TRBJ2-2 and V is TRBV7-3; 7 bases are shared with TRBD2. This CDR3 region has 15 residues. The V gene's germline CDR1 is SGHTA and CDR2 FQGTGA. Losses at the gene ends were 4 bases for V and 1 base for J; bases not matched to a gene: 3. The CDR3 bases are TGTGCCAGCAGCTCCGCTAGCGGGAACACCGGGGAGCTGTTTTTT. This encodes CASSSASGNTGELFF. The whole variable domain, remainder taken from reference TRBV7-3 and TRBJ2-2, is GAGVSQTPSNKVTEKGKYVELRCDPISGHTALYWYRQSLGQGPEFLIYFQGTGAADDSGLPNDRFFAVRPEGSVSTLKIQRTERGDSAVYLCASSSASGNTGELFFGEGSRLTVL.

The chain employs TRBV19 and TRBJ1-1; D gene unclear. V dropped 3 bases and J dropped 3 bases, with 8 bases sitting between them. Germline CDR1 and CDR2: LNHDA and SQIVND (reference sequence). The CDR3 runs to 13 residues. This CDR3 reads CASSIWEDTEAFF. The CDR3 coding sequence is TGTGCCAGTAGTATTTGGGAAGACACTGAAGCTTTCTTT.

This clone was detected only a few times. This sequence joins TRBV2 and TRBJ1-5; weak D call: TRBD1 (5 bases). With 3 bases removed from V and 0 bases from J, the gap between germline ends came to 9 bases. This CDR3 is 15 amino acids long. Germline V CDR1 and CDR2: SNHLY, FYNNEI. The chain's CDR3 is CASSEQGYSNQPQHF. The CDR3 DNA reads TGTGCCAGCAGTGAGCAGGGTTATAGCAATCAGCCCCAGCATTTT.

This chain uses TRBV6-6 with TRBJ2-7, with 8 bases identical to TRBD2. Trimming took 4 bases from V and 0 from J; bases not matched to a gene: 5. This CDR3 contains 15 residues. Germline V lookup: CDR1 MNHNY, CDR2 SVGAGI (reference sequence). The CDR3 is CASSSTSESSYEQYF. The CDR3 DNA follows: TGTGCCAGCAGTTCGACTAGCGAGAGCTCCTACGAGCAGTACTTC.

This clone was recorded only once. The rearrangement links TRBV6-5 to TRBJ2-1; D may be TRBD1 (6 bases). V lost 2 bases to trimming and J lost 0 bases, with 11 bases between them. CDR3 length: 16 residues. Germline CDR1 and CDR2: MNHEY and SVGAGI. CDR3: CASSYLGALSYNEQFF. The CDR3, as DNA: TGTGCCAGCAGTTACCTGGGGGCCCTCTCCTACAATGAGCAGTTCTTC.

A single count supports this clone. The chain couples TRBV7-2 to TRBJ1-5; TRBD1 aligns across 10 bases. V lost 5 bases and J lost 6; bases outside the gene matches: 4. The CDR3 length is 14 residues. CDR1 and CDR2 (germline): SGHTA, FQGNSA. The CDR3 DNA is TGTGCCAGCAGCCAAGACAGGGGGCCTCAGCCCCAGCATTTT. Translation: CASSQDRGPQPQHF.